A single sample is the source of the 17 T cell receptor beta chains below, sequenced in a study of cytomegalovirus exposure and HLA in healthy donors. In the PCR, 60 Vbeta and 13 Jbeta primers were used. Clones were read by immunoSEQ multiplex PCR, and TCRdb kept only the in-frame ones, dropping some. The sample carries 90,000 to 120,000 clones, approximately 79% recorded once. Source material: PBMCs. These receptors originate from a woman aged 40 to 50 in good health and CMV-seropositive.

V and J are TRBV12-5 and TRBJ2-5, with D perhaps matching TRBD1 (5 bases). This CDR3 region has 14 residues. Per germline, CDR1 LGHNT and CDR2 FRNRAP. Trimming removed 3 bases from V and 5 bases from J, with 13 bases in between. In DNA form, the CDR3 reads TGTGCTAGTGGTTTTGACAGCCGGCTGGAGACCCAGTACTTC. Amino acid sequence: CASGFDSRLETQYF.

This chain uses TRBV5-1 with TRBJ2-3; 11 bases agree with TRBD1. This CDR3 has 16 residues. Looked up from germline, CDR1 is SGHRS and CDR2 is YFSETQ. The V gene end was trimmed by 4 bases and the J gene end by 0 bases; junction bases not matched to a gene: 4. The CDR3 region has the DNA TGCGCCAGCAGCCCCGGGACAGGGGGGAGCACAGATACGCAGTATTTT. As protein: CASSPGTGGSTDTQYF.

This clone has more than one count but fewer than ten. Here the CDR3 reads CASSLARIRTNYGYTF. The CDR3 coding sequence is TGTGCCAGCAGCTTAGCGAGGATCCGGACAAACTATGGCTACACCTTC. This chain links TRBV7-8 with TRBJ1-2; a possible D gene is TRBD1 (5 bases). Germline V lookup: CDR1 SGHVS, CDR2 FQNEAQ. V dropped 0 bases and J dropped 2 bases, with 13 bases sitting between them. The CDR3 spans 16 residues. Full variable domain (rest looked up from reference TRBV7-8 and TRBJ1-2): GAGVSQSPRYKVAKRGQDVALRCDPISGHVSLFWYQQALGQGPEFLTYFQNEAQLDKSGLPSDRFFAERPEGSVSTLKIQRTQQEDSAVYLCASSLARIRTNYGYTFGSGTRLTVV.

V and J are TRBV9 and TRBJ1-5; a weak D match, TRBD1 (6 bases). Trimming stripped 2 bases from V and 2 bases from J, with 11 bases between. The CDR3 has 15 residues. Germline CDR1 reads SGDLS; CDR2 reads YYNGEE. CDR3 region: CASSVGAPCNQPQHF. CDR3 nucleotide sequence: TGTGCCAGCAGCGTGGGGGCGCCGTGCAATCAGCCCCAGCATTTT. Based on the CDR3 plus reference TRBV9 and TRBJ1-5, the full variable domain is DSGVTQTPKHLITATGQRVTLRCSPRSGDLSVYWYQQSLDQGLQFLIQYYNGEERAKGNILERFSAQQFPDLHSELNLSSLELGDSALYFCASSVGAPCNQPQHFGDGTRLSIL.

The rearrangement joins TRBV15 to TRBJ1-1; perhaps TRBD1 as D (5 bases). Germline CDR1 reads LNHNV; CDR2 reads YYDKDF (reference sequence). The CDR3 sequence is 14 residues long. Trimming pared 4 bases from V and 11 bases from J, leaving 20 bases between. The CDR3 region has the DNA TGTGCCACCAGCAAGCCGGACACCCCAAGGCGTGCTTTCTTT. It yields the protein CATSKPDTPRRAFF.

The chain couples TRBV30 to TRBJ1-6; D is unclear. V was pared by 1 base and J by 7 bases, with 11 bases between. The CDR3 has 14 residues. The germline V gene has CDR1 GTSNPN and CDR2 SVGIG (reference sequence). CDR3 region: CAWSGDTRNSPLHF. In nucleotides, the CDR3 is TGTGCCTGGAGTGGCGACACGCGAAATTCACCCCTCCACTTT.

This rearrangement joins TRBV10-1 to TRBJ2-3; 7 positions match TRBD2. Losses at the gene ends were 0 bases for V and 9 bases for J; bases not matched to a gene: 3. Per germline, CDR1 WNHNN and CDR2 SYGVQD (reference sequence). CDR3 length: 13 residues. CDR3: CASSESREGTQYF. The CDR3, as DNA: TGCGCCAGCAGTGAGTCGAGGGAGGGAACGCAGTATTTT.

The CDR3 loop is CASSLDGTGNQPQHF. CDR3 sequence (DNA): TGCGCCAGCAGCTTGGACGGGACAGGCAATCAGCCCCAGCATTTT. The chain carries TRBV5-1 and TRBJ1-5, with 7 bases aligning to TRBD1. This CDR3 region has 15 residues. V trimming: 0 bases; J trimming: 2 bases; junction bases outside the gene matches: 2. In germline, CDR1 is SGHRS, CDR2 YFSETQ.

This clone was seen only a few times. The gene calls are TRBV6-5 and TRBJ1-6; D possibly corresponds to TRBD1 (6 bases). Germline CDR1 is MNHEY and CDR2 is SVGAGI. The CDR3 loop spans 16 amino acids. V was trimmed by 3 bases and J by 2 bases, leaving 11 bases between them. In DNA, the CDR3 is TGTGCCAGCAGTTATGGACAGAGAACCTATAATTCACCCCTCCACTTT. This gives the protein CASSYGQRTYNSPLHF.

This chain joins TRBV28 and TRBJ1-2; D is undetermined. In germline, CDR1 is MDHEN, CDR2 SYDVKM. This CDR3 has 12 residues. The ends were cut back, 7 bases at V and 5 bases at J, with 11 bases in the middle. The CDR3 bases are TGTGCCAGCACCCAAGAGGGATATGGCTACACCTTC. This encodes CASTQEGYGYTF.

The J gene is TRBJ1-5, the V gene TRBV11-2; tentatively, D is TRBD1 (5 bases). Germline V CDR1 and CDR2: SGHAT, FQNNGV. The CDR3 consists of 14 residues. The V end was cut by 3 bases, the J end by 4 bases, with 10 bases between. CDR3 in DNA: TGTGCCAGCAGCTTCCCGGGGGTAAATCAGCCCCAGCATTTT. Translating it yields CASSFPGVNQPQHF.

Here the CDR3 DNA reads TGTGCCAGCAGTAATAGCGGGGGGCTGCAAGAGACCCAGTACTTC. This gives the protein CASSNSGGLQETQYF. The V call is TRBV9, the J call TRBJ2-5; 10 nucleotides align to TRBD2. CDR3 length: 15 amino acids. J gave up 2 bases and V 5 bases, and 6 bases lay outside the gene matches. Per germline, CDR1 SGDLS and CDR2 YYNGEE.

V is TRBV7-9 and J is TRBJ1-5; 7 nucleotides line up with TRBD1. CDR1 and CDR2 (germline): SEHNR, FQNEAQ (reference sequence). The CDR3 loop spans 16 amino acids. The V gene end was trimmed by 1 base and the J gene end by 4 bases; junction bases not matched to a gene: 7. The CDR3 protein is CASSLGLTGKNQPQHF. The DNA for the CDR3 is TGTGCCAGCAGCTTAGGACTGACAGGGAAGAATCAGCCCCAGCATTTT.

The chain links TRBV6-1 to TRBJ2-7; D might be TRBD2 (7 bases). Between the trimmed V and J ends, which lost 7 bases and 0 bases, there was a span of 16 bases. CDR3 length: 15 amino acids. Germline CDR1 reads MNHNS; CDR2 reads SASEGT. The CDR3 DNA reads as TGTGCCAGCACCGGGGGGCAGGGCTACTCCTACGAGCAGTACTTC. Its translation is CASTGGQGYSYEQYF.

Within the sample, this clone is medium-sized. The chain joins TRBV6-4 to TRBJ2-1; D gene ambiguous. V lost 2 bases and J 9 bases, leaving 11 bases between the germline ends. The CDR3 covers 13 residues. Per the germline V gene, CDR1 is MRHNA and CDR2 is SNTAGT. The CDR3 nucleotides read TGTGCCAGCAGTGACAATGACTCCGGTGAGCAGTTCTTC. Translating it yields CASSDNDSGEQFF.

The V call is TRBV5-1, the J call TRBJ2-3, with D perhaps matching TRBD2 (6 bases). There are 15 residues in the CDR3. The germline V and J ends were trimmed by 4 bases and 1 base, with 13 bases remaining between them. The germline V gene has CDR1 SGHRS and CDR2 YFSETQ. The CDR3 loop reads CASSEAGLGTDTQYF. CDR3 nucleotides: TGCGCCAGCAGCGAGGCGGGGCTAGGCACAGATACGCAGTATTTT.

This clone was picked up a small number of times. This chain connects TRBV5-6 to TRBJ2-4, with 9 bases fitting TRBD1. Unmatched junction bases numbered 6, after V lost 2 bases and J lost 3 bases. The CDR3 is 16 residues long. The germline gives CDR1 SGHDT, CDR2 YYEEEE. CDR3 sequence: CASSFVGQGGKNIQYF. In DNA, the CDR3 is TGTGCCAGCAGCTTTGTGGGACAGGGAGGCAAAAACATTCAGTACTTC.